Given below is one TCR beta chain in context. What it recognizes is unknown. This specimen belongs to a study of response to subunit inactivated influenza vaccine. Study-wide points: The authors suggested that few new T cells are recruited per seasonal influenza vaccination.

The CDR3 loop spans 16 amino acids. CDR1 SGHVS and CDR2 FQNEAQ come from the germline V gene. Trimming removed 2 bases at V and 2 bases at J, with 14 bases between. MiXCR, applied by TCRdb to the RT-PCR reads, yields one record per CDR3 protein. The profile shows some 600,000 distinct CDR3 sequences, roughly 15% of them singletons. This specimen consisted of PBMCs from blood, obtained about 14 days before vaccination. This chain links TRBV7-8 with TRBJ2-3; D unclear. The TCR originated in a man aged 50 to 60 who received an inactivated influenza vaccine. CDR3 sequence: CASSLPGLGNTDTQYF. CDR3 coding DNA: TGTGCCAGCAGCTTACCGGGTTTGGGAAACACAGATACGCAGTATTTT.